The T cell receptor beta chain described here comes from a study of blood T cell repertoires in COVID-19. Study-level information: The United States, Italy and Spain were the sources of the acute and convalescent COVID-19 samples. PBMCs, B-cell-depleted T cells, or T cells provided the cDNA or gDNA that made up the material.

Only one count was recorded for this clone. Germline lookup yields CDR1 SGHNT and CDR2 YYREEE (reference sequence). The CDR3 extends over 16 amino acids. The ends lost 3 bases at V and 2 bases at J; junction bases unmatched: 8. Per the original data handling: Estimates of nucleated cell counts were drawn from the amplification of reference gene primers. The data were produced by immunoSEQ multiplex PCR, yet TCRdb's version contains in-frame clones alone and is incomplete. V and J calls and clone size are as listed in that table; D and trimming were resolved from the DNA. The sample contains under 200,000 clones, roughly nine tenths of which appear only once.

V and J are TRBV5-4 and TRBJ1-2; the match to TRBD1 covers 9 bases. Sequencing was done on a sample of peripheral blood. The receptor was derived from a man aged 55-75 years with active or convalescent COVID-19. The DNA of the CDR3 is TGTGCCAGCAGCTCTCCTCGGACAGGGGAGAACTATGGCTACACCTTC. It yields the protein CASSSPRTGENYGYTF. Drawing the rest from reference TRBV5-4 and TRBJ1-2, the complete variable domain is ETGVTQSPTHLIKTRGQQVTLRCSSQSGHNTVSWYQQALGQGPQFIFQYYREEENGRGNFPPRFSGLQFPNYSSELNVNALELDDSALYLCASSSPRTGENYGYTFGSGTRLTVV.